This TCR beta chain was retrieved from a study of CD8 T cells in ankylosing spondylitis. This clonotype was counted between two and nine times. MiXCR, run by TCRdb on the 5' RACE reads, gives a single entry per CDR3 protein. This table has 300,000 to 400,000 distinct CDR3 sequences, 11% appearing once. CDR3 size: 18 residues. Trimming shortened V by 0 bases and J by 1 base, and 21 bases separated the two germline ends. Germline CDR1 and CDR2: DFQATT and SNEGSKA (reference sequence). The chain has TRBV20-1 and TRBJ1-1; D remains unclear. The receptor was derived from a female donor with ankylosing spondylitis or in good health (not recorded which). The sample taken for sequencing was blood, either unsorted or a sorted T cell fraction (not recorded which). CDR3 sequence (DNA): TGCAGTGCTAGAGATAGGCTAGAAGGGCAGCCAAGGAACACTGAAGCTTTCTTT. The encoded protein is CSARDRLEGQPRNTEAFF.